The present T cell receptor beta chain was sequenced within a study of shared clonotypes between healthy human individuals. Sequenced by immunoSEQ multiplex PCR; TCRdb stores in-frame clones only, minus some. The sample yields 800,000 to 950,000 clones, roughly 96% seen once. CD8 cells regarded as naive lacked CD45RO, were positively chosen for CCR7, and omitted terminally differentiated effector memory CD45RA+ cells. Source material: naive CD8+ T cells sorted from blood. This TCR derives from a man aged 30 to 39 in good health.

The CDR3 bases are TGCAGCGTTGACGGGAGTGTCGACGAGCAGTACTTC. Its protein is CSVDGSVDEQYF. This chain links TRBV29-1 with TRBJ2-7; the D gene is possibly TRBD2 (6 bases). The germline gives CDR1 SQVTM, CDR2 ANQGSEA. Trimming took 3 bases from V and 5 from J, leaving 11 bases between them. The length of the CDR3 is 12 residues.